The present T cell receptor beta chain was sequenced within a study of blood T cell repertoires in COVID-19. Study details: Acute-phase and convalescent COVID-19 samples originated in the United States, Italy and Spain.

Data came from immunoSEQ multiplex PCR; TCRdb stores just in-frame clones and leaves some out. The sample yields tens of thousands of clones, more than 70% seen once. J gave up 1 base and V 4 bases, and 11 bases lay outside the gene matches. Germline V gene lookup returns CDR1 SGHRS and CDR2 YFSETQ. This CDR3 has 17 residues. The chain is built from TRBV5-1 and TRBJ2-5; 9 bases map to TRBD2. The sequence was collected from a human donor in a cohort sampled during active COVID-19. The material sequenced was peripheral blood. The CDR3 protein is CASSAPSSGVTQETQYF. The CDR3 region has the DNA TGCGCCAGCAGCGCTCCTTCTAGCGGGGTTACCCAAGAGACCCAGTACTTC.